These T cell receptor beta chains were read from a single sample in a study of glioma-infiltrating T cells. TCRdb re-called the multiplex PCR reads with MiXCR, one entry per CDR3 protein. The table records 300,000 to 450,000 distinct CDR3 sequences, roughly two fifths of them present only once. Sequencing was carried out using glioma tissue, nonneoplastic brain tissue, or PBMCs (not recorded which). The receptors come from a human donor with low-grade glioma or glioblastoma, undergoing nonglioma brain surgery, or in good health (not recorded which). Both conserved end residues are part of each CDR3. D genes are given only for firm matches. A row's size may be missing; if present it is once, few, many or a size class.

clone_size j_call d_call v_call cdr3_aa cdr3_nt
- TRBJ2-5 TRBD2 TRBV4-3 CASSQDWTSGRTRQTQYF TGCGCCAGCAGCCAAGATTGGACTAGCGGGAGGACACGGCAGACCCAGTACTTC
- TRBJ2-1 - TRBV29-1 CSVVGNEQFF TGCAGCGTTGTAGGGAATGAGCAGTTCTTC
- TRBJ2-7 - TRBV3-1 CASSPRGSTYEQYF TGTGCCAGCAGCCCCCGGGGGAGTACCTACGAGCAGTACTTC
- TRBJ2-5 - TRBV28 CASSLRVLWQETQYF TGTGCCAGCAGTTTGAGGGTTTTATGGCAAGAGACCCAGTACTTC
few TRBJ2-4 TRBD2 TRBV28 CASTFGGGIQYF TGTGCCAGCACCTTCGGGGGGGGCATTCAGTACTTC
- TRBJ2-7 - TRBV4-1 CASSQVSDSYEQYF TGCGCCAGCAGCCAAGTATCAGATTCCTACGAGCAGTACTTC
many TRBJ1-1 - TRBV20-1 CSASRQKAGEAEAFF TGCAGTGCTAGTCGACAGAAGGCCGGGGAGGCTGAAGCTTTCTTT
- TRBJ1-1 - TRBV11-2 CASSLGGLMNTEAFF TGTGCCAGCAGCTTAGGGGGCCTCATGAACACTGAAGCTTTCTTT
many TRBJ2-7 TRBD2 TRBV15 CATSRDPGGVYEQYF TGTGCCACCAGCAGAGATCCCGGGGGGGTCTACGAGCAGTACTTC
- TRBJ2-7 - TRBV6-1 CANSQGGGEQYF TGTGCCAACAGCCAAGGGGGGGGCGAGCAGTACTTC
- TRBJ2-5 TRBD2 TRBV5-4 CASSHHRNSGRRETQYF TGTGCCAGCAGCCATCACAGGAACAGCGGGAGGCGAGAGACCCAGTACTTC
- TRBJ2-3 TRBD2 TRBV4-3 CASSRRLAGGSGTDTQYF TGCGCCAGCAGCCGACGACTAGCGGGAGGTTCCGGCACAGATACGCAGTATTTT
few TRBJ2-1 TRBD2 TRBV3-1 CASSQGTSAYNEQFF TGTGCCAGCAGCCAAGGGACTAGCGCCTACAATGAGCAGTTCTTC
many TRBJ2-7 - TRBV20-1 CSALVPRVYEQYF TGCAGTGCTTTGGTTCCACGGGTCTACGAGCAGTACTTC
- TRBJ2-2 - TRBV19 CASSIRLNTGELFF TGTGCCAGTAGTATCAGGTTGAACACCGGGGAGCTGTTTTTT
few TRBJ1-1 - TRBV5-1 CASSRGHLSTEAFF TGCGCCAGCAGCAGGGGACACTTATCCACTGAAGCTTTCTTT
many TRBJ2-7 - TRBV6-2/TRBV6-3 CASSSLGGAPLYEQYF TGTGCCAGCAGCTCTCTTGGTGGGGCCCCCCTCTACGAGCAGTACTTC
once TRBJ1-5 - TRBV7-2 CASSFAGVQPQHF TGTGCCAGCAGCTTTGCAGGGGTTCAGCCCCAGCATTTT
- TRBJ1-3 - TRBV4-3 CASSQGKCGNTIYF TGCGCCAGCAGCCAAGGAAAATGTGGAAACACCATATATTTT
- TRBJ2-5 - TRBV15 CATSRGYVSQETQYF TGTGCCACCAGCAGGGGGTACGTCAGTCAAGAGACCCAGTACTTC
- TRBJ2-2 - TRBV28 CASSLHREDTGELFF TGTGCCAGCAGTTTACACAGGGAGGACACCGGGGAGCTGTTTTTT
- TRBJ2-1 - TRBV3-1 CASSQGGREYKQFF TGTGCCAGCAGCCAAGGGGGCAGGGAGTATAAGCAGTTCTTC
many TRBJ2-1 - TRBV7-8 CASSLWELSYNEQFF TGTGCCAGCAGCTTATGGGAGTTGTCCTACAATGAGCAGTTCTTC
few TRBJ2-2 - TRBV20-1 CSAQRAESTGELFF TGCAGTGCCCAGCGGGCAGAAAGTACCGGGGAGCTGTTTTTT
few TRBJ2-3 - TRBV24-1 CATSDWGKVDTDTQYF TGTGCCACCAGTGACTGGGGTAAAGTAGACACAGATACGCAGTATTTT
few TRBJ2-3 TRBD2 TRBV20-1 CSARGTTSGSTDTQYF TGCAGTGCTAGAGGTACTACTAGCGGAAGCACAGATACGCAGTATTTT
- TRBJ2-7 TRBD2 TRBV5-1 CASSWTSGDPLREQYF TGCGCCAGCAGCTGGACTAGCGGGGACCCACTACGGGAGCAGTACTTC
many TRBJ1-2 - TRBV27 CASSFGGHGYTF TGTGCCAGCAGTTTTGGAGGGCATGGCTACACCTTC
many TRBJ1-2 TRBD1 TRBV28 CASSLDRGGYTF TGTGCCAGCAGTTTGGACAGGGGTGGCTACACCTTC
- TRBJ2-3 - TRBV7-2 CASRDTGDTQYF TGTGCCAGCAGAGATACCGGAGATACGCAGTATTTT
- TRBJ2-2 TRBD2 TRBV4-1 CASSQGGREAGELFF TGCGCCAGCAGCCAAGGCGGGAGGGAGGCCGGGGAGCTGTTTTTT
few TRBJ1-3 - TRBV15 CATSRGGVEFSGNTIYF TGTGCCACCAGCAGAGGCGGAGTAGAGTTTTCTGGAAACACCATATATTTT
- TRBJ2-7 - TRBV7-3 CASSYTGPLDEQYF TGTGCCAGCAGCTACACAGGGCCCCTGGACGAGCAGTACTTC
- TRBJ1-3 - TRBV18 CASFGPHSGNTIYF TGTGCCAGCTTTGGGCCACACTCTGGAAACACCATATATTTT
few TRBJ2-2 TRBD1 TRBV28 CASSQDRGRFTGELFF TGTGCCAGCAGCCAAGACAGGGGGCGATTCACCGGGGAGCTGTTTTTT
- TRBJ2-3 - TRBV28 CASSLTVGSSDTQYF TGTGCCAGCAGCCTCACGGTTGGTAGTTCAGATACGCAGTATTTT
- TRBJ2-3 - TRBV6-5 CASSEATTGGTDTQYF TGTGCCAGCAGTGAAGCTACGACAGGAGGCACAGATACGCAGTATTTT
- TRBJ2-1 - TRBV7-2 CASSQEVAYEQFF TGCGCCAGCAGCCAAGAGGTTGCCTACGAGCAGTTCTTC
few TRBJ1-1 - TRBV7-2 CASSLVGRRTEAFF TGTGCCAGCAGCTTAGTAGGTCGACGGACTGAAGCTTTCTTT
few TRBJ1-5 - TRBV7-8 CASSAIDQPQHF TGTGCCAGCAGCGCCATAGATCAGCCCCAGCATTTT
- TRBJ2-7 TRBD1 TRBV29-1 CSVGSGGNEQYF TGCAGCGTTGGCTCAGGGGGTAACGAGCAGTACTTC
- TRBJ2-7 - TRBV28 CASSRRIKYEQYF TGTGCCAGCAGTCGAAGAATTAAATACGAGCAGTACTTC
few TRBJ2-3 TRBD1 TRBV7-2 CASSFTGALGDTQYF TGTGCCAGCAGCTTTACAGGGGCCCTGGGCGATACGCAGTATTTT
- TRBJ2-1 - TRBV19 CASSLVGQRRPSNEQFF TGTGCCAGCAGCTTGGTGGGGCAGCGGAGACCTTCCAATGAGCAGTTCTTC
- TRBJ2-5 TRBD2 TRBV7-2 CASSQGLAGKETQYF TGTGCCAGCAGCCAGGGTCTAGCGGGAAAGGAGACCCAGTACTTC
many TRBJ1-1 - TRBV20-1 CSAVDRVDEAFF TGCAGTGCTGTCGACCGAGTAGATGAAGCTTTCTTT
once TRBJ2-1 TRBD1 TRBV10-3 CAIRLAGTGSHFSYNEQFF TGTGCCATCAGACTAGCCGGGACAGGGTCGCATTTCTCCTACAATGAGCAGTTCTTC
few TRBJ1-5 - TRBV10-3 CAISVHAGDGNQPQHF TGTGCCATCAGCGTACACGCAGGGGATGGCAATCAGCCCCAGCATTTT
- TRBJ2-1 - TRBV4-1 CASSQVPDVLRPFYYNEQFF TGCGCCAGCAGCCAAGTCCCCGATGTCTTGAGGCCCTTCTATTACAATGAGCAGTTCTTC
- TRBJ2-7 - TRBV2 CASSVNSHSYEQYF TGTGCCAGCAGTGTAAACAGTCACTCCTACGAGCAGTACTTC
few TRBJ1-5 - TRBV18 CASSPTRDQPQHF TGTGCCAGCTCACCCACCAGGGATCAGCCCCAGCATTTT
many TRBJ1-5 - TRBV20-1 CSARNGRNQPQHF TGCAGTGCCAGAAATGGGAGAAATCAGCCCCAGCATTTT
many TRBJ2-7 TRBD1 TRBV20-1 CSAEDRDRGYEQYF TGCAGTGCCGAGGACCGGGACAGGGGATACGAGCAGTACTTC